Listed below are T cell receptor beta chains from one sample, sequenced in a study of T cells after yellow fever vaccination. TCRdb recomputed calls from the 5' RACE reads with MiXCR, one row per CDR3 protein. The sample has about 320,000 distinct CDR3 sequences, 12% seen once. The sequences come from CD4+ T cells sorted from PBMCs, collected 15 days after the yellow fever booster vaccination. All receptors derive from a young man who received the YFV17D yellow fever vaccine. CDR3s leave out the opening cysteine and the closing phenylalanine or tryptophan. Size is omitted from some rows. Given values are once, few, many or a class for expanded clones.

TRBV9	few	ASSADPGQGDGYT
TRBV7-3	many	ASSLNGGAGETQY
TRBV10-3	.	AIRGTGEQETQY
TRBV7-8	many	ASSLIAGGPQETQY
TRBV19	many	ASSLLDRETEAF
TRBV7-3	.	ASSLIRGTSTDTQY
TRBV18	few	ASSPPNGGAMNTEAF
TRBV6-6	.	ASISRPYTEAF
TRBV6-1	.	ASSHGRRYNEQF
TRBV20-1	.	SANPGPPNYGYT
TRBV20-1	.	SASPPAGGTEAF
TRBV3-1	.	ASSQSPNQPQH
TRBV9	few	ASSPVGMNTEAF
TRBV5-1	.	ASTPPGARETQY
TRBV4-1	many	ASSQGVLRGRNIQY
TRBV7-2	many	ASSLVPGGPYEQY
TRBV5-1	many	ASSFSAGVYNEQF
TRBV20-1	.	SARSRDTQY
TRBV16	few	ASSQSHRGARGEKLF
TRBV3-1	few	ASSPSGTNQPQH
TRBV4-2	.	ASSQKLIGDRDTDTQY
TRBV15	.	ATSRDLGEGDSPLH
TRBV7-2	many	ASKSGLAGQETQY
TRBV6-5	.	ASSRGLPLGETQY
TRBV13	.	ASSRAGADTQY
TRBV6-2/TRBV6-3	.	ASSYLDSRNQPQH
TRBV20-1	few	SAGTWDRGQPQH
TRBV4-3	many	ASSRAGQETQY
TRBV5-1	.	ASSWIIGGLTDTQY
TRBV29-1	.	SGDRRDSGTQY
TRBV6-2/TRBV6-3	few	ASSYSGQGNHKYGNQPQH
TRBV11-1	.	ASNSGTGVETQY
TRBV5-1	few	ASSPTGESEKLF
TRBV6-1	few	ASSITGDYGYT
TRBV24-1	many	ATSGIRGWPQH
TRBV10-3	few	AITLRGGGTDTQY
TRBV4-1	.	ASRWGQANSPLH
TRBV12-3/TRBV12-4	.	ASSFGTFEAF
TRBV7-6	.	ASRPQPNTGELF
TRBV3-1	.	ASSLWGDYEQY
TRBV5-5	many	ASSLSLADYLEQY
TRBV5-1	many	ASSSTGPETQY
TRBV7-2	few	ASSSNGPQH
TRBV7-2	.	ASSLGRGGYHTQY
TRBV20-1	.	SASPPSGTDTQY
TRBV24-1	.	ATRVCSGRETQY
TRBV5-1	.	ASSLTGFSPLH
TRBV5-6	.	AIGGCNQPQH
TRBV11-2	.	ASSLGGAPGTDTQY
TRBV5-5	.	ASSLQGGNTIY
TRBV7-9	many	ASSQLARGDDQETQY
TRBV11-2	few	ASSVVGGSSYNEQF
TRBV5-6	few	ASSLRISTDTQY
TRBV7-6	.	ASCPGGGENEQF
TRBV12-3/TRBV12-4	many	ASTPPGQGSNYGYT
TRBV20-1	many	SASPTWGLGIDYGYT
TRBV4-3	many	ASSQDGPNISPLH